The 11 T cell receptor beta chains below all came from one sample that was sequenced in a study of monozygotic twins with inflammatory bowel disease. TCRdb re-called the 5' RACE reads; one entry per CDR3 protein, DNA not given. This table lists 400,000 to 500,000 distinct CDR3 sequences. Sequencing was done on a sample of blood. Receptor source: a human donor with ulcerative colitis or Crohn's disease, or a healthy co-twin of an affected twin (not recorded which).

V and J are TRBV9 and TRBJ2-1; the TCRdb D gene call, TRBD2, has no DNA to confirm it. This CDR3 is 15 amino acids long. Germline V CDR1 and CDR2: SGDLS, YYNGEE. CDR3 in amino acids: CASSVTSGVYNEQFF.

The V gene is TRBV6-1, the J gene TRBJ2-1; as DNA is missing, the TRBD2 call by TCRdb cannot be tested. Germline V CDR1 and CDR2: MNHNS, SASEGT. This CDR3 comprises 12 residues. The CDR3 region is CASREAGSEQFF.

This rearrangement joins TRBV5-1 to TRBJ2-1; TCRdb lists TRBD1, though no DNA is available to test this call. Germline V gives CDR1 SGHRS, CDR2 YFSETQ. This CDR3 comprises 16 residues. The CDR3 region is CASSHNRGRSYNEQFF.

This chain connects TRBV4-2 to TRBJ2-7. This CDR3 has 16 residues. Germline loops: CDR1 LGHNA, CDR2 YNFKEQ. CDR3 in amino acids: CASSQFGLQGPYEQYF.

This chain uses TRBV10-3 with TRBJ2-3. CDR1 is ENHRY and CDR2 is SYGVKD in the germline V gene. CDR3 length: 14 residues. The CDR3 loop is CAIGEVTSTDTQYF.

The chain couples TRBV7-2 to TRBJ2-1. The CDR3 spans 11 residues. The germline CDR1 and CDR2 sequences are SGHTA and FQGNSA. This CDR3 reads CASRNSNEQFF.

The chain combines TRBV15 with TRBJ1-1. The CDR3 is 16 residues long. Germline V CDR1 and CDR2: LNHNV, YYDKDF (reference sequence). The CDR3 reads CATSRDLGGGEAEAFF.

The rearrangement joins TRBV7-9 to TRBJ2-1; the TRBD1 assignment by TCRdb is unverifiable without DNA. The CDR3 has 12 residues. Germline CDR1 SEHNR, CDR2 FQNEAQ (reference sequence). The CDR3 reads CASRHGGGAQFF.

The J gene is TRBJ1-6, the V gene TRBV2; checking the TCRdb D call of TRBD1 is not possible without DNA. The CDR3 is 19 residues long. CDR1 is SNHLY, CDR2 FYNNEI, per germline. The chain's CDR3 is CASSVGGQHISSYNSPLHF.

This rearrangement joins TRBV7-6 to TRBJ2-7; TCRdb gives TRBD2 as the D gene, but with no DNA this cannot be confirmed. The CDR3 loop spans 14 amino acids. Germline-derived CDR1 and CDR2 are SGHVS and FNYEAQ. CDR3 amino acids: CASSLESGGLEQYF.

The J gene is TRBJ2-1, the V gene TRBV7-9; TCRdb outputs TRBD2, but without DNA this stays unchecked. Germline V lookup: CDR1 SEHNR, CDR2 FQNEAQ (reference sequence). The CDR3 is made up of 15 amino acids. CDR3 in amino acids: CASSGGRVSYNEQFF.